Described below is a single T cell receptor (beta chain) sequence and its context. This entry is derived from a study of T cells in Graves' hyperthyroidism and ophthalmopathy. TCR beta CDR3 regions were amplified from RNA. Initially, a first-round RT-PCR of the TCR CDR3 employed the HTBI primer set. TCRdb passed the multiplex PCR reads through MiXCR, listing each CDR3 protein once. The repertoire includes around 99,000 distinct CDR3 sequences, about 17% of them detected once, and about 42% sits in the top ten. Patients aged 18 to 65 had newly diagnosed hyperthyroidism of under 2 months' duration. In germline, CDR1 is DFQATT, CDR2 SNEGSKA (reference sequence). J was trimmed by 4 bases and V by 1 base; bases with no gene match: 7. This CDR3 comprises 17 residues.

The sequenced sample consisted of blood. The chain is built from TRBV20-1 and TRBJ2-3; 14 positions agree with TRBD2. This clonotype originated in a woman in her forties or fifties with Graves' hyperthyroidism. CDR3 nucleotides: TGCAGTGCTAGAGGCCCGACTAGCGGGAGGGCCGCAGATACGCAGTATTTT. Residues: CSARGPTSGRAADTQYF.